The TCR beta chain described here comes from a study of prognosis after radiotherapy for stage I lung cancer. Trimming cost V 5 bases and J 5 bases; bases outside gene matches: 9. CDR3 length: 15 amino acids. CDR1 is MDHEN, CDR2 SYDVKM, per germline. Two sampling time points were used, and roughly 6.1 milliliters of peripheral blood were drawn at each. Ten or more counts support this clonotype. Using two-round multiplex PCR, the authors amplified TCR beta CDR3 from genomic DNA. First-round PCR employed TRBV- and TRBJ-specific primers for each gene. TCRdb called the multiplex PCR reads again in MiXCR, with one record for every CDR3 protein. The sample lists approximately 28,000 distinct CDR3 sequences; about 41% were seen once.

This TCR came from a donor of 50 years or more with non-small cell lung cancer. The sample consisted of PBMCs, taken before or after stereotactic body radiation therapy (not recorded which). The rearrangement links TRBV28 to TRBJ2-5, with TRBD1 matching 9 bases. CDR3 nucleotides: TGTGCCAGCAGTCATAGACAGGGGGTCGGGGAGACCCAGTACTTC. This codes for CASSHRQGVGETQYF.